The 27 T cell receptor beta chains below come from one sample, sequenced in a study of circulating CD8 cells and anti-PD-1 response in melanoma. Live CD3+CD8+TCRalphabeta+ cells were sorted into four subsets by PD-1 and/or TIGIT. TCR libraries were prepared from roughly 14 ng of total RNA with the QIAseq Immune Repertoire TCR panel. TCRdb independently ran MiXCR on the reads; one entry per CDR3 protein. The sample yields just over 550 distinct CDR3 sequences, roughly 5.5% seen once. Here the sequenced sample was CD8+ T cells from PBMCs, taken at baseline or after one month of anti-PD-1 therapy (not recorded which). These receptors all come from a human donor with melanoma.

This clonotype is large (0.1 to 1%) within its sample. The V call is TRBV18, the J call TRBJ2-1; D remains unclear. Germline CDR1 KGHSH, CDR2 LQKENI. This CDR3 has 15 amino acids. V was trimmed by 5 bases and J by 0 bases, leaving 11 bases between them. The CDR3 loop reads CASSKAGYSYNEQFF. The DNA for the CDR3 is TGTGCCAGCTCAAAAGCAGGATACTCCTACAATGAGCAGTTCTTC.

This clonotype counts as large (0.1 to 1%). This chain links TRBV29-1 with TRBJ2-1, with 11 positions matching TRBD2. CDR3 length: 17 amino acids. With V trimmed by 4 bases and J by 5 bases, 13 bases remained unmatched. The germline V gene encodes CDR1 SQVTM and CDR2 ANQGSEA. DNA of the CDR3: TGCAGCGTTGGGGCTACACTAGCGGGAGAGGTCCACAATGAGCAGTTCTTC. It translates to CSVGATLAGEVHNEQFF.

This clonotype is medium-sized in the sample. This rearrangement joins TRBV20-1 to TRBJ2-5; the D gene is possibly TRBD1 (6 bases). The CDR3 loop spans 14 amino acids. Germline CDR1 is DFQATT and CDR2 is SNEGSKA (reference sequence). Trimming shortened V by 3 bases and J by 1 base, and 12 bases separated the two germline ends. The CDR3 sequence: CSASENRAQETQYF. In DNA, the CDR3 is TGCAGTGCTAGTGAAAACAGGGCCCAAGAGACCCAGTACTTC.

Notes on this clonotype: The junction departs from germline at one end; a sequencing error may be responsible. The chain uses TRBV19 and TRBJ1-1, with D unclear. Looked up from germline, CDR1 is LNHDA and CDR2 is SQIVND (reference sequence). The CDR3 contains 16 residues. The CDR3 loop reads CASSIYARGLKTEAFF. The CDR3 DNA follows: TGTGCCAGTAGTATATACGCACGAGGGCTGAAAACTGAAGCTTTCTTT.

This clonotype is large by share. J is TRBJ2-5 and V is TRBV7-3; D tentatively fits TRBD1 or TRBD2 (5 bases each). CDR3 length: 15 amino acids. V gave up 5 bases and J gave up 4 bases, with 17 bases separating them. Germline lookup yields CDR1 SGHTA and CDR2 FQGTGA. The CDR3 is CASSPSRSGGETQYF. The CDR3 region has the DNA TGTGCCAGCAGCCCCTCGCGATCTGGGGGAGAGACCCAGTACTTC.

This clonotype is large within its sample. This chain links TRBV4-2 with TRBJ2-7, with 10 nucleotides matching TRBD1. The germline V gene encodes CDR1 LGHNA and CDR2 YNFKEQ. The V segment lost 3 bases and the J segment 2 bases; nucleotides outside the gene matches: 4. The CDR3 is 15 amino acids. The CDR3 region is CASSQTGTGAYEQYF. The CDR3 nucleotides are TGTGCCAGCAGCCAGACCGGGACAGGGGCCTACGAGCAGTACTTC.

Relative to its sample, this clonotype is large (0.1 to 1%). The gene calls are TRBV29-1 and TRBJ2-7; 12 bases fit TRBD2. The CDR3 loop spans 17 amino acids. V was clipped by 1 base and J by 2 bases; unmatched bases: 9. Germline-derived CDR1 and CDR2 are SQVTM and ANQGSEA. This CDR3 reads CSVEGRLAGGEPYEQYF. The CDR3 bases are TGCAGCGTTGAAGGTCGTCTAGCGGGAGGGGAGCCCTACGAGCAGTACTTC.

In this sample, this clonotype is medium-sized. DNA of the CDR3: TGTGCCAGCAGCCCCGTAGGTAGCGGGATCTACGAGCAGTACTTC. It codes for CASSPVGSGIYEQYF. The chain couples TRBV13 to TRBJ2-7, with 8 bases fitting TRBD2. Germline V gives CDR1 PRHDT, CDR2 FYEKMQ (reference sequence). The CDR3 has 15 residues. Losses at the gene ends were 5 bases for V and 3 bases for J; bases not matched to a gene: 9.

Relative to its sample, this clonotype is medium-sized. The V and J genes are TRBV19 and TRBJ1-6; D unresolved. Per the germline V gene, CDR1 is LNHDA and CDR2 is SQIVND (reference sequence). V gave up 4 bases and J gave up 5 bases, with 6 bases separating them. The CDR3 length is 13 residues. Here the CDR3 reads CASSTGNNSPLHF. In DNA form, the CDR3 reads TGTGCCAGTAGTACCGGGAATAATTCACCCCTCCACTTT.

This clonotype qualifies as large. V is TRBV5-5 and J is TRBJ2-2; 7 bases agree with TRBD1. Germline CDR1 and CDR2: SGHKS and YYEKEE (reference sequence). The CDR3 totals 13 residues. Trimming took 4 bases from V and 8 from J; bases not matched to a gene: 5. The CDR3 here is CASSPQGVGELFF. The CDR3 DNA reads TGTGCCAGCAGCCCTCAGGGGGTTGGGGAGCTGTTTTTT.

By its share, this clonotype is medium-sized. V usage is TRBV9 and J usage is TRBJ2-1, with 10 bases that match TRBD2. V lost 0 bases, J lost 8 bases, and 11 bases stayed unmatched. CDR1 and CDR2 (germline): SGDLS, YYNGEE. This CDR3 is built from 17 residues. This CDR3 is CASSVAKRGGPSYEQFF. For the CDR3, the DNA is TGTGCCAGCAGCGTAGCGAAGCGGGGGGGCCCCAGTTATGAGCAGTTCTTC.

This clonotype rates as hyperexpanded. The chain couples TRBV7-9 to TRBJ2-7; possible D gene TRBD1, 6 bases. CDR3 length equals 14 residues. V lost 0 bases and J 4 bases, leaving 10 bases between the germline ends. Germline CDR1 and CDR2: SEHNR and FQNEAQ (reference sequence). CDR3 in amino acids: CASSLALRGYEQYF. The CDR3 DNA sequence: TGTGCCAGCAGCTTAGCGCTAAGGGGGTACGAGCAGTACTTC.

The rearrangement uses TRBV20-1 and TRBJ2-7; 10 nucleotides match TRBD1. The CDR3 totals 13 residues. Germline V gives CDR1 DFQATT, CDR2 SNEGSKA (reference sequence). Trimming removed 6 bases from V and 4 bases from J; junction bases left unmatched: 6. The DNA of the CDR3 is TGCAGTGCCCGGACAGGGGGGTCGTACGAGCAGTACTTC. It yields the protein CSARTGGSYEQYF.

This clonotype is medium-sized by share. The chain combines TRBV2 with TRBJ2-1; D call uncertain. The CDR3 is made up of 14 amino acids. The V end was cut by 4 bases, the J end by 8 bases, with 15 bases between. Germline CDR1 and CDR2: SNHLY and FYNNEI. The CDR3 nucleotides are TGTGCCAGCAGTGCGGGCGGAGATTTGGATGAGCAGTTCTTC. Translating it yields CASSAGGDLDEQFF.

This clonotype is medium-sized. The chain uses TRBV7-8 and TRBJ2-1; 7 bases fit TRBD2. This CDR3 is built from 12 residues. V lost 6 bases, J lost 6 bases, and 2 bases stayed unmatched. CDR1 is SGHVS, CDR2 FQNEAQ, per germline. The CDR3 sequence is CASRLAANEQFF. For the CDR3, the DNA is TGTGCCAGCAGGCTAGCGGCCAATGAGCAGTTCTTC. Drawing the rest from reference TRBV7-8 and TRBJ2-1, the complete variable domain is GAGVSQSPRYKVAKRGQDVALRCDPISGHVSLFWYQQALGQGPEFLTYFQNEAQLDKSGLPSDRFFAERPEGSVSTLKIQRTQQEDSAVYLCASRLAANEQFFGPGTRLTVL.

By proportion, this clonotype is medium-sized. The chain uses TRBV19 and TRBJ1-1; D may be TRBD1 (5 bases). CDR1 and CDR2 from the germline V gene are LNHDA and SQIVND (reference sequence). This CDR3 is built from 15 residues. Trimming pared 3 bases from V and 0 bases from J, leaving 11 bases between. The CDR3 DNA reads TGTGCCAGTAGTATCGGGACCCGTCTGAACACTGAAGCTTTCTTT. This gives the protein CASSIGTRLNTEAFF.

By share, this clonotype ranks as medium-sized. V usage is TRBV13 and J usage is TRBJ2-2, with no clear D. Trimming stripped 2 bases from V and 9 bases from J, with 4 bases between. Germline-derived CDR1 and CDR2 are PRHDT and FYEKMQ (reference sequence). This CDR3 has 11 amino acids. CDR3 nucleotides: TGTGCCAGCAGCTTACAGAGGGAGCTGTTTTTT. As protein: CASSLQRELFF.

This clonotype is termed large (0.1 to 1%). The rearrangement uses TRBV19 and TRBJ1-5, with 10 bases that match TRBD1. The V and J ends lost 9 bases and 7 bases, in that order; junction bases with no gene match: 15. The CDR3 is 16 amino acids. CDR1 LNHDA and CDR2 SQIVND come from the germline V gene (reference sequence). The CDR3 bases are TGTGCCAGCGACTACTGGGGGACAGGGGCAGGGCAGCCCCAGCATTTT. Its translation is CASDYWGTGAGQPQHF.

By share, this clonotype ranks as hyperexpanded. This rearrangement joins TRBV24-1 to TRBJ2-1; possible D gene TRBD2, 6 bases. CDR3 length equals 13 residues. Germline lookup yields CDR1 KGHDR and CDR2 SFDVKD. V lost 0 bases to trimming and J lost 9 bases, with 8 bases between them. The CDR3 protein is CATSDLRGGEQFF. CDR3 nucleotides: TGTGCCACCAGTGATTTGCGGGGAGGTGAGCAGTTCTTC.

This clonotype is large (0.1 to 1%) within its sample. The chain carries TRBV7-3 and TRBJ2-5, with 9 bases lining up with TRBD2. This CDR3 is 14 amino acids long. With 4 bases clipped from V and 2 bases from J, the junction kept 2 bases outside the gene matches. Germline V gene sequence: CDR1 SGHTA, CDR2 FQGTGA. DNA of the CDR3: TGTGCCAGCAGCTCAGCGGGGGGTCAAGAGACCCAGTACTTC. Protein sequence: CASSSAGGQETQYF. Drawing the rest from reference TRBV7-3 and TRBJ2-5, the complete variable domain is GAGVSQTPSNKVTEKGKYVELRCDPISGHTALYWYRQSLGQGPEFLIYFQGTGAADDSGLPNDRFFAVRPEGSVSTLKIQRTERGDSAVYLCASSSAGGQETQYFGPGTRLLVL.

This clonotype is labeled medium-sized. The J gene is TRBJ1-2, the V gene TRBV2; D not resolved. Trimming cost V 8 bases and J 4 bases, with 23 bases left between them. In germline, CDR1 is SNHLY, CDR2 FYNNEI. The CDR3 loop spans 16 amino acids. This CDR3 reads CASWGFPGELGYGYTF. DNA of the CDR3: TGTGCCAGCTGGGGATTTCCTGGGGAACTCGGCTATGGCTACACCTTC.

This clonotype is medium-sized by share. The chain combines TRBV4-3 with TRBJ2-7; 10 bases are a match to TRBD2. Germline V gives CDR1 LGHNA, CDR2 YSLEER. This CDR3 spans 15 amino acids. The J segment lost 7 bases and the V segment lost 1 base, leaving 7 bases of the junction unmatched. This chain's CDR3 is CASSQGLAGAPEQYF. CDR3 coding DNA: TGCGCCAGCAGCCAAGGCCTAGCGGGGGCACCTGAGCAGTACTTC.

In its sample, this clonotype ranks as large. The J gene is TRBJ2-1, the V gene TRBV4-3; possible D gene TRBD2, 5 bases. Germline CDR1 is LGHNA and CDR2 is YSLEER. This CDR3 contains 16 residues. V was cut by 0 bases and J by 4 bases, with 13 bases left in between. The CDR3 region is CASSQDRATTYNEQFF. The CDR3, as DNA: TGCGCCAGCAGCCAAGATAGAGCGACTACATACAATGAGCAGTTCTTC.

Sample share makes this clonotype large. One end of the junction is discordant with germline, which a read error may explain. The chain has TRBV7-7 and TRBJ2-5; tentatively, D is TRBD2 (7 bases). The germline CDR1 and CDR2 sequences are SSHAT and FNYEAQ (reference sequence). This CDR3 is 15 amino acids long. CDR3 sequence reads: CASSAAGASGETQYF. The CDR3 coding sequence is TGTGCTAGCAGCGCCGCGGGGGCTAGCGGAGAGACCCAGTACTTC.

By proportion, this clonotype is large. The chain recombines TRBV4-2 with TRBJ1-1, with D unresolved. This CDR3 region has 15 residues. From germline, CDR1 is LGHNA and CDR2 YNFKEQ. Trimming pared 1 base from V and 1 base from J, leaving 10 bases between. The CDR3 sequence is CASSQALTSNTEAFF. The DNA for the CDR3 is TGTGCCAGCAGCCAAGCCCTGACATCGAACACTGAAGCTTTCTTT.

This clonotype is classed as large. This chain joins TRBV24-1 and TRBJ2-7; D is undetermined. This CDR3 spans 12 amino acids. Germline V gene sequence: CDR1 KGHDR, CDR2 SFDVKD. V shed 0 bases and J shed 6 bases, with 5 bases lying between them. The CDR3 protein is CATSDLLGEQYF. The DNA of the CDR3 is TGTGCCACCAGTGATTTGCTAGGCGAGCAGTACTTC.

This clonotype is termed medium-sized. CDR3 in DNA: TGTGCCAGTAGTATATACGACGGCTGGGCTGGGAATGAGCAGTTCTTC. Translating it yields CASSIYDGWAGNEQFF. V usage is TRBV19 and J usage is TRBJ2-1, with D hard to call. Germline values: CDR1 LNHDA, CDR2 SQIVND (reference sequence). Trimming took off 2 bases at V and 7 bases at J, with 18 bases between the two ends. The CDR3 sequence is 16 residues long.